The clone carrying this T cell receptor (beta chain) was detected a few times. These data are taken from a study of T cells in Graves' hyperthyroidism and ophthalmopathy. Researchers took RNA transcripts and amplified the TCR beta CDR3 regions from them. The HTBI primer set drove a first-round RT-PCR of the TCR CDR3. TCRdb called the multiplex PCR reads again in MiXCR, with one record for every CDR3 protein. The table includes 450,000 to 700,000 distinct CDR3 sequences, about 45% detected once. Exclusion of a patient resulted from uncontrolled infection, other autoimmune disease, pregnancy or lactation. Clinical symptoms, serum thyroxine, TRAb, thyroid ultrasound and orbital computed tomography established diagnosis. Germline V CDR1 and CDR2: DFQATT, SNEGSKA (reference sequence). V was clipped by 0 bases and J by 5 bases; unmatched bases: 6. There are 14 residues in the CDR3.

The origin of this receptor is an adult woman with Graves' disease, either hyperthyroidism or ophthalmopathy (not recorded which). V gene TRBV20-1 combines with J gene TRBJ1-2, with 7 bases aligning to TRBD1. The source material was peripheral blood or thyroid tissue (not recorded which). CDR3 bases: TGCAGTGCTAGAGATCTGGACAGGTTATATGGCTACACCTTC. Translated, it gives CSARDLDRLYGYTF.